These 28 T cell receptor beta chains were sequenced from one sample in a study of cytomegalovirus exposure and HLA in healthy donors. Primers for the PCR totalled 60 Vbeta and 13 Jbeta. The assay was immunoSEQ multiplex PCR, and TCRdb's table has in-frame clones only and misses some. The table lists 150,000 or so clones, roughly 85% of them singletons. The source material was PBMCs. Receptors originate from a man younger than 35 in good health and CMV-seropositive.

Only one count was recorded for this clone. J is TRBJ2-1 and V is TRBV2, with a weak D call TRBD1 (6 bases). The CDR3 extends over 14 amino acids. Germline V lookup: CDR1 SNHLY, CDR2 FYNNEI. The germline V and J ends were trimmed by 4 bases and 6 bases, with 13 bases remaining between them. DNA of the CDR3: TGTGCCAGCAGTGTTTACAGGGTCGGCAATGAGCAGTTCTTC. Its translation: CASSVYRVGNEQFF.

The chain recombines TRBV9 with TRBJ1-1; unclear D gene. Trimming removed 4 bases from V and 4 bases from J, with 8 bases in between. CDR1 is SGDLS and CDR2 is YYNGEE in the germline V gene. CDR3 length: 12 residues. CDR3 loop: CASSPQSTEAFF. DNA for the CDR3: TGTGCCAGCAGCCCACAATCCACTGAAGCTTTCTTT.

With respect to this clone: This is likely a read error, given that the CDR3 carries no conserved phenylalanine or tryptophan at its end. The gene calls are TRBV27 and TRBJ1-6; 8 bases fit TRBD1. There are 14 residues in the CDR3. Germline CDR1 MNHEY, CDR2 SMNVEV (reference sequence). Trimming cost V 3 bases and J 9 bases; bases outside gene matches: 4. The CDR3 DNA is TGTGCCAGCAGTTTGACAGGGGAGGGTTCACCCCTCCACCTT. As protein: CASSLTGEGSPLHL.

This clone is a singleton in its sample. The V and J genes are TRBV28 and TRBJ1-5; TRBD1 matches at 8 bases. Germline CDR1 and CDR2: MDHEN and SYDVKM. The trim removed 4 bases at V and 7 bases at J, leaving 6 bases unmatched. This CDR3 comprises 14 residues. The CDR3 DNA follows: TGTGCCAGCAGTTCAGGGGGCACTCTGCAGCCCCAGCATTTT. Protein: CASSSGGTLQPQHF.

V and J are TRBV11-3 and TRBJ2-7; TRBD1 might be the D (5 bases). This CDR3 spans 14 amino acids. The germline V gene has CDR1 SGHNT and CDR2 YENEEA. Trimming removed 5 bases from V and 5 bases from J, with 16 bases in between. CDR3 in amino acids: CASSPGQGYDEQYF. The CDR3 bases are TGTGCCAGCAGCCCCGGGCAGGGATACGACGAGCAGTACTTC.

The chain carries TRBV28 and TRBJ2-5; 7 nucleotides align to TRBD1. Germline values: CDR1 MDHEN, CDR2 SYDVKM. The CDR3 contains 13 residues. The V gene end was trimmed by 5 bases and the J gene end by 11 bases; junction bases not matched to a gene: 11. DNA for the CDR3: TGTGCCAGCAGTCCCGCAGGGGGAGCTGAGCAGTACTTC. Translated: CASSPAGGAEQYF.

The chain links TRBV9 to TRBJ2-1, with 9 bases aligning to TRBD1. CDR1 and CDR2 from the germline V gene are SGDLS and YYNGEE. The V segment lost 4 bases and the J segment 6 bases; nucleotides outside the gene matches: 2. The CDR3 contains 13 residues. CDR3 amino acids: CASSRTGVNEQFF. The CDR3 coding sequence is TGTGCCAGCAGCCGGACAGGGGTCAATGAGCAGTTCTTC.

The chain has TRBV23-1 and TRBJ2-2, with a weak D call TRBD1 (6 bases). TRBV23-1 is treated as an ORF (open reading frame) with a function not yet certain. The CDR3 extends over 14 amino acids. V was pared by 9 bases and J by 5 bases, with 16 bases between. In nucleotides, the CDR3 is TGCGCCAGACACAGGGAAATTGAAACCGGGGAGCTGTTTTTT. Its protein product is CARHREIETGELFF.

Concerning this clone: One junction end does not reproduce the germline sequence, and a read error may be involved. The same CDR3 also results from other DNA sequences found in this sample. The chain recombines TRBV27 with TRBJ2-2, with D perhaps TRBD2 (6 bases). Per germline, CDR1 MNHEY and CDR2 SMNVEV (reference sequence). The CDR3 totals 14 residues. In DNA, the CDR3 is TGCGCCAGCAGTTCGGGACTGTACACCGGGGAGCTGTTTTTT. Translating it yields CASSSGLYTGELFF.

The chain joins TRBV25-1 to TRBJ1-1; D possibly corresponds to TRBD1 (5 bases). Trimming cost V 2 bases and J 1 base, with 8 bases left between them. The CDR3 runs 14 residues. CDR1 MGHDK and CDR2 SYGVNS come from the germline V gene. CDR3 DNA: TGTGCCAGCAGTGAACAGGGTCGGAACACTGAAGCTTTCTTT. Residues: CASSEQGRNTEAFF.

This clone was seen only once. The V gene is TRBV10-1, the J gene TRBJ1-1; D remains unclear. The germline gives CDR1 WNHNN, CDR2 SYGVQD (reference sequence). The CDR3 is made up of 13 amino acids. V was clipped by 3 bases and J by 6 bases, with 11 bases between them. The chain's CDR3 is CASSDAGASEAFF. The CDR3 DNA is TGCGCCAGCAGTGATGCGGGAGCGTCTGAAGCTTTCTTT.

A single count supports this clone. This chain links TRBV7-9 with TRBJ2-3; 8 bases are a match to TRBD1. In germline, CDR1 is SEHNR, CDR2 FQNEAQ (reference sequence). This CDR3 contains 14 residues. The V segment lost 4 bases and the J segment 2 bases; nucleotides outside the gene matches: 2. The CDR3, as DNA: TGTGCCAGCAGCTCGGACAGGGACACAGATACGCAGTATTTT. Translating gives CASSSDRDTDTQYF.

The chain combines TRBV2 with TRBJ1-1; D is unclear. CDR1 SNHLY and CDR2 FYNNEI come from the germline V gene. CDR3 length: 14 residues. V dropped 7 bases and J dropped 0 bases, with 12 bases sitting between them. The CDR3 bases are TGTGCCAGCAAAGGACTGGGGATGAACACTGAAGCTTTCTTT. This gives the protein CASKGLGMNTEAFF.

The J gene is TRBJ2-1, the V gene TRBV7-9, with a weak D call TRBD2 (6 bases). CDR1 and CDR2 from the germline V gene are SEHNR and FQNEAQ (reference sequence). The CDR3 is 12 amino acids. Trimming left V 6 bases short and J 14 bases short, with 17 bases between. The CDR3 sequence is CASSAGRAEEFF. The CDR3 coding sequence is TGTGCCAGCAGTGCGGGACGGGCCGAGGAGTTCTTC.

This sequence joins TRBV5-1 and TRBJ1-3; 7 positions agree with TRBD1. The germline V gene has CDR1 SGHRS and CDR2 YFSETQ. The CDR3 runs 13 residues. Trimming removed 3 bases from V and 7 bases from J; junction bases left unmatched: 4. The chain's CDR3 is CASSSDRANTIYF. For the CDR3, the DNA is TGCGCCAGCAGCTCCGACAGGGCTAACACCATATATTTT.

V gene TRBV2 combines with J gene TRBJ2-7; D perhaps matches TRBD1 (6 bases). This CDR3 region has 14 residues. The V and J ends lost 7 bases and 2 bases respectively, with 15 bases between them. Germline assignment: CDR1 SNHLY and CDR2 FYNNEI. CDR3 amino acids: CASTGTLNPYEQYF. The CDR3 DNA sequence: TGTGCCAGCACCGGGACACTCAATCCCTACGAGCAGTACTTC. The full variable domain, with the rest looked up from reference TRBV2 and TRBJ2-7, is EPEVTQTPSHQVTQMGQEVILRCVPISNHLYFYWYRQILGQKVEFLVSFYNNEISEKSEIFDDQFSVERPDGSNFTLKIRSTKLEDSAMYFCASTGTLNPYEQYFGPGTRLTVT.

This clone came up once. The V and J genes are TRBV4-1 and TRBJ1-2, with 7 positions matching TRBD1. The CDR3 consists of 16 residues. V shed 4 bases, J shed 2 bases, and the junction held 10 bases outside the gene matches. CDR1 is MGHRA, CDR2 YSYEKL, per germline. The CDR3 region is CASSPVYRGGNYGYTF. The CDR3 DNA reads as TGCGCCAGCAGCCCCGTCTACAGGGGTGGGAACTATGGCTACACCTTC.

The J gene is TRBJ2-3, the V gene TRBV7-9; 10 bases are shared with TRBD2. V lost 4 bases and J lost 7; bases outside the gene matches: 8. From germline, CDR1 is SEHNR and CDR2 FQNEAQ (reference sequence). This CDR3 has 15 amino acids. The CDR3 sequence: CASSSSGTSVNTQYF. The CDR3 DNA is TGTGCCAGCAGCTCAAGCGGGACTAGCGTGAATACGCAGTATTTT.

This rearrangement joins TRBV4-1 to TRBJ2-1; 8 nucleotides line up with TRBD2. Unmatched junction bases numbered 8, after V lost 0 bases and J lost 7 bases. CDR1 is MGHRA, CDR2 YSYEKL, per germline. This CDR3 region has 16 residues. The CDR3 bases are TGCGCCAGCAGCCAAGAAGAAGGCCGGGGGGGAAATGAGCAGTTCTTC. This sequence encodes CASSQEEGRGGNEQFF.

With regard to this clone: At one boundary the junction diverges from the germline segment, which might be a read error. The J gene is TRBJ2-2, the V gene TRBV4-3; TRBD2 might be the D (6 bases). Germline CDR1 LGHNA, CDR2 YSLEER. CDR3 length: 15 amino acids. CDR3 nucleotides: TGCGCCAGCAGCCAAGCGGGGGTCCTTGCCGGGGAGCCGTTTTTT. The encoded protein is CASSQAGVLAGEPFF.

This clone was observed once. The J gene is TRBJ2-2, the V gene TRBV27; D is possibly TRBD2 (5 bases). Germline CDR1 and CDR2: MNHEY and SMNVEV (reference sequence). The V gene lost 5 bases and the J gene lost 7 bases, with 11 bases spanning the gap. This CDR3 region has 13 residues. Here the CDR3 reads CASSQLELGELFF. Here the CDR3 DNA reads TGTGCCAGCAGTCAACTAGAGCTCGGGGAGCTGTTTTTT.

This chain connects TRBV2 to TRBJ2-2; 10 bases fit TRBD2. The CDR3 totals 14 residues. Trimming took 10 bases from V and 5 from J; bases not matched to a gene: 7. The V gene's germline CDR1 is SNHLY and CDR2 FYNNEI. CDR3 amino acids: CATHEAGGTGELFF. The CDR3 coding sequence is TGTGCCACCCACGAAGCGGGAGGGACCGGGGAGCTGTTTTTT. The full variable domain, completed using reference TRBV2 and TRBJ2-2, is EPEVTQTPSHQVTQMGQEVILRCVPISNHLYFYWYRQILGQKVEFLVSFYNNEISEKSEIFDDQFSVERPDGSNFTLKIRSTKLEDSAMYFCATHEAGGTGELFFGEGSRLTVL.

The chain couples TRBV9 to TRBJ2-3; weak D call: TRBD2 (7 bases). This CDR3 has 16 residues. The V end was cut by 0 bases, the J end by 4 bases, with 15 bases between. Germline V lookup: CDR1 SGDLS, CDR2 YYNGEE. The chain's CDR3 is CASSVDSGGASDTQYF. CDR3 DNA sequence: TGTGCCAGCAGCGTAGATAGTGGGGGGGCGTCAGATACGCAGTATTTT.

V is TRBV7-8 and J is TRBJ1-2, with 9 bases that match TRBD1. The length of the CDR3 is 15 residues. CDR1 is SGHVS and CDR2 is FQNEAQ in the germline V gene. V lost 5 bases and J lost 0; bases outside the gene matches: 4. This CDR3 is CASSPGQGANYGYTF. The CDR3 bases are TGTGCCAGCAGCCCGGGACAGGGAGCTAACTATGGCTACACCTTC.

The J gene is TRBJ1-5, the V gene TRBV6-5; a possible D gene is TRBD1 (5 bases). Looked up from germline, CDR1 is MNHEY and CDR2 is SVGAGI. V lost 2 bases and J 4 bases, leaving 9 bases between the germline ends. The CDR3 has 14 amino acids. CDR3 residues: CASSYQGGNQPQHF. In DNA form, the CDR3 reads TGTGCCAGCAGTTACCAGGGTGGAAATCAGCCCCAGCATTTT.

The chain couples TRBV4-1 to TRBJ1-5; D is unclear. The germline V and J ends were trimmed by 3 bases and 5 bases, with 14 bases remaining between them. Germline-derived CDR1 and CDR2 are MGHRA and YSYEKL. CDR3 size: 15 residues. CDR3 residues: CASSQSPGVDQPQHF. Written as DNA, the CDR3 is TGCGCCAGCAGCCAGAGTCCGGGTGTGGATCAGCCCCAGCATTTT.

The chain carries TRBV7-2 and TRBJ2-1, with D tentatively TRBD1 (5 bases). Trimming left V 3 bases short and J 0 bases short, with 12 bases between. This CDR3 is built from 16 residues. CDR1 and CDR2 (germline): SGHTA, FQGNSA. CDR3 residues: CASSLTAPSSYNEQFF. The CDR3 region has the DNA TGTGCCAGCAGCTTGACAGCCCCCAGCTCCTACAATGAGCAGTTCTTC.

This clone has a handful of counts. This chain joins TRBV6-5 and TRBJ2-1, with D possibly TRBD2 on 5 matching bases. V lost 4 bases and J 10 bases, leaving 8 bases between the germline ends. The germline V gene encodes CDR1 MNHEY and CDR2 SVGAGI. The CDR3 length is 11 residues. Written as DNA, the CDR3 is TGTGCCAGCAGTTCGGGATTGGAGCAGTTCTTC. This sequence encodes CASSSGLEQFF.